A selection of T cell receptor beta chains follows, all from one sample in a study of T cell responses to AZD1222 COVID-19 vaccine. Method: immunoSEQ multiplex PCR; TCRdb's copy keeps in-frame clones and lacks some. This sample has over 90,000 clones, with roughly nine tenths found just once. This material consisted of peripheral blood, taken on day 0 of AZD1222 vaccination. Source of these receptors: an adult in good health. CDR3s include the opening cysteine and the closing phenylalanine or tryptophan. The order of the fields is D gene, V gene, J gene, CDR3 protein, CDR3 DNA. D genes are given only for firm matches.

d_gene: -; v_gene: TRBV19; j_gene: TRBJ1-5; CDR3aa: CASSIEELARPQHF; CDR3nt: TGTGCCAGTAGTATAGAGGAATTGGCTCGGCCCCAGCATTTT
d_gene: TRBD2; v_gene: TRBV5-6; j_gene: TRBJ2-3; CDR3aa: CASSLVWEGTDTQYF; CDR3nt: TGTGCCAGCAGCTTGGTGTGGGAGGGGACAGATACGCAGTATTTT
d_gene: -; v_gene: TRBV16; j_gene: TRBJ1-5; CDR3aa: CASIATYSNQPQHF; CDR3nt: TGTGCCAGCATCGCGACCTATAGCAATCAGCCCCAGCATTTT
d_gene: -; v_gene: TRBV3-1/TRBV3-2; j_gene: TRBJ1-4; CDR3aa: CASSLGRGHGQLFF; CDR3nt: TGTGCCAGCAGCCTGGGACGGGGTCACGGACAACTGTTTTTT
d_gene: -; v_gene: TRBV2; j_gene: TRBJ1-2; CDR3aa: CASSEAHRGEYGYTF; CDR3nt: TGTGCCAGCAGTGAAGCGCATAGGGGGGAGTATGGCTACACCTTC
d_gene: -; v_gene: TRBV2; j_gene: TRBJ1-5; CDR3aa: CASSDPPTFYSNQPQHF; CDR3nt: TGTGCCAGCAGTGATCCCCCTACCTTCTATAGCAATCAGCCCCAGCATTTT
d_gene: -; v_gene: TRBV11-1; j_gene: TRBJ2-3; CDR3aa: CASSSPPGSDTQYF; CDR3nt: TGTGCCAGCAGCTCTCCTCCAGGGTCAGATACGCAGTATTTT
d_gene: -; v_gene: TRBV7-3; j_gene: TRBJ2-7; CDR3aa: CASSLRSYEQYF; CDR3nt: TGTGCCAGCAGCTTACGCAGCTACGAGCAGTACTTC
d_gene: -; v_gene: TRBV5-6; j_gene: TRBJ2-1; CDR3aa: CASSGAGRNNEQFF; CDR3nt: TGTGCCAGCAGCGGGGCCGGGAGAAACAATGAGCAGTTCTTC
d_gene: -; v_gene: TRBV3-1/TRBV3-2; j_gene: TRBJ2-5; CDR3aa: CASSLTPETQYF; CDR3nt: TGTGCCAGCAGCCTCACCCCCGAGACCCAGTACTTC
d_gene: TRBD1; v_gene: TRBV5-4; j_gene: TRBJ1-1; CDR3aa: CASSFDRVTEAFF; CDR3nt: TGTGCCAGCAGCTTCGACAGGGTCACTGAAGCTTTCTTT
d_gene: -; v_gene: TRBV27; j_gene: TRBJ2-1; CDR3aa: CASSPDSATYNEQFF; CDR3nt: TGTGCCAGCAGCCCGGACTCCGCAACCTACAATGAGCAGTTCTTC
d_gene: -; v_gene: TRBV9; j_gene: TRBJ2-7; CDR3aa: CASSVGGIGDYEQYF; CDR3nt: TGTGCCAGCAGCGTAGGAGGTATAGGGGACTACGAGCAGTACTTC
d_gene: TRBD2; v_gene: TRBV4-1; j_gene: TRBJ2-1; CDR3aa: CASSQLTGGAYNEQFF; CDR3nt: TGCGCCAGCAGCCAACTTACGGGAGGGGCCTACAATGAGCAGTTCTTC
d_gene: TRBD1; v_gene: TRBV12-5; j_gene: TRBJ2-1; CDR3aa: CASGTLFGTGDRNEQFF; CDR3nt: TGTGCTAGTGGGACACTGTTCGGGACAGGGGATAGGAATGAGCAGTTCTTC